The 5 T cell receptor beta chains given below trace back to one sample, sequenced in a study of OX40 agonist ivuxolimab in advanced cancers. The method was immunoSEQ multiplex PCR; TCRdb's version includes in-frame clones alone and lacks a portion of them. The sample lists around 100,000 clones; approximately 90% were seen once. This specimen was CD4+ or CD8+ T cells sorted from blood, taken in a trial of the OX40 agonist ivuxolimab. The receptors were sampled from an adult with an advanced solid tumor such as melanoma, head and neck, liver or kidney cancer.

The chain recombines TRBV5-5 with TRBJ1-3; 7 bases line up with TRBD1. The CDR3 runs 19 residues. Per the germline V gene, CDR1 is SGHKS and CDR2 is YYEKEE (reference sequence). Germline trimming cut 0 bases from V and 2 bases from J; bases unmatched to any gene: 14. The CDR3 bases are TGTGCCAGCAGCTTGGCCGTGACCCAACGCAGGGGGACTGGAAACACCATATATTTT. Protein: CASSLAVTQRRGTGNTIYF.

The gene calls are TRBV6-1 and TRBJ2-3; 7 positions match TRBD1. CDR1 and CDR2 from the germline V gene are MNHNS and SASEGT. The CDR3 totals 17 residues. V trimming: 0 bases; J trimming: 5 bases; junction bases outside the gene matches: 11. CDR3 sequence: CASSEAVRTGVEDTQYF. The CDR3 nucleotides are TGTGCCAGCAGTGAAGCGGTGAGGACAGGCGTCGAAGATACGCAGTATTTT.

This clone was found a few times. V is TRBV27 and J is TRBJ2-1; D gene ambiguous. Trimming pared 3 bases from V and 8 bases from J, leaving 20 bases between. This CDR3 has 16 residues. The germline gives CDR1 MNHEY, CDR2 SMNVEV (reference sequence). As DNA, the CDR3 is TGTGCCAGCAGTTTCTACGGAAACAGAAAGTACGATGAGCAGTTCTTC. This encodes CASSFYGNRKYDEQFF.

This chain uses TRBV6-5 with TRBJ1-1; 7 nucleotides match TRBD1. This CDR3 contains 15 residues. V lost 4 bases to trimming and J lost 4 bases; unmatched junction nucleotides: 9. Germline CDR1 is MNHEY and CDR2 is SVGAGI. In DNA form, the CDR3 reads TGTGCCAGCAGTTCCGGGACAGCCCGTGGCACTGAAGCTTTCTTT. Its protein product is CASSSGTARGTEAFF.

This clone is judged medium-sized. The rearrangement uses TRBV10-1 and TRBJ2-7, with 7 bases identical to TRBD2. Germline V gene lookup returns CDR1 WNHNN and CDR2 SYGVQD (reference sequence). CDR3 length: 13 residues. Trimming removed 5 bases from V and 3 bases from J; junction bases left unmatched: 4. CDR3 sequence reads: CASSRASGYEQYF. As DNA, the CDR3 is TGCGCCAGCAGTAGGGCTAGCGGCTACGAGCAGTACTTC.